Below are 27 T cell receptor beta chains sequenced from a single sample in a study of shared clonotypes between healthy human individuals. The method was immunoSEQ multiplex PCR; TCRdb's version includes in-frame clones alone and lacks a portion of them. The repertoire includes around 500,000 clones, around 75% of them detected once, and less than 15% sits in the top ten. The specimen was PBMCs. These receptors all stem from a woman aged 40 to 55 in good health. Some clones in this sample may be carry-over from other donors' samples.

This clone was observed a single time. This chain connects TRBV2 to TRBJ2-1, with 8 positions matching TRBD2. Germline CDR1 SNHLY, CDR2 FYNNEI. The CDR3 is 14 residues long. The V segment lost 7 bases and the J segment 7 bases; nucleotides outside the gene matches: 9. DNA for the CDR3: TGTGCCAGCAACCAACTAGCGGCTAGAAATGAGCAGTTCTTC. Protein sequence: CASNQLAARNEQFF.

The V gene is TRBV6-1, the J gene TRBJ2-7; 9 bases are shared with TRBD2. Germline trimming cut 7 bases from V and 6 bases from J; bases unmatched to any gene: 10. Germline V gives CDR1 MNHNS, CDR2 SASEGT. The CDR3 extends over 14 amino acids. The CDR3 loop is CASKLSGSTSEQYF. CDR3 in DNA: TGTGCCAGCAAACTTAGCGGGAGTACGAGCGAGCAGTACTTC.

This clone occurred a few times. CDR3: CATPGQGRTGELFF. CDR3 nucleotide sequence: TGTGCCACCCCGGGACAGGGTCGCACCGGGGAGCTGTTTTTT. The chain links TRBV28 to TRBJ2-2, with 9 bases lining up with TRBD1. Germline values: CDR1 MDHEN, CDR2 SYDVKM. CDR3 length equals 14 residues. The junction had 7 bases not matched to a gene; V was cut back by 10 bases and J by 4 bases.

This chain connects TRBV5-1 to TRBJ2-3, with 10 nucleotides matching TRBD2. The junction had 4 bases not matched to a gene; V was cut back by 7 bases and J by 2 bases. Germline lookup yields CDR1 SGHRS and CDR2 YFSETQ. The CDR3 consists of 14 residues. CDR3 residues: CASLAGADTDTQYF. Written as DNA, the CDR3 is TGCGCCAGCCTAGCGGGAGCTGACACAGATACGCAGTATTTT.

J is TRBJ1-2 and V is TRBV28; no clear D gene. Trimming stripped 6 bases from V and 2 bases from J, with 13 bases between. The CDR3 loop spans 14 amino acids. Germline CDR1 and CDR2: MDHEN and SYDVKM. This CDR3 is CASSSGLKNYGYTF. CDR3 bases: TGTGCCAGCAGCTCTGGCCTTAAGAACTATGGCTACACCTTC.

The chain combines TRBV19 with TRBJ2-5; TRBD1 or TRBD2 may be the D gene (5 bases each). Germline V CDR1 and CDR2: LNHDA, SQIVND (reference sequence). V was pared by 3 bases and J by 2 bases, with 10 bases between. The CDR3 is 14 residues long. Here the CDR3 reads CASSITGLQETQYF. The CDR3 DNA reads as TGTGCCAGTAGTATCACGGGGCTTCAAGAGACCCAGTACTTC.

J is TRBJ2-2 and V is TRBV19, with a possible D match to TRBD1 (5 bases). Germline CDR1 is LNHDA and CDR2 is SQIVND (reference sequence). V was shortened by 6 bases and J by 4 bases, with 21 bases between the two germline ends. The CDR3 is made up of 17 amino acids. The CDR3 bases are TGTGCCAGTAGCCTTACCCCCGGACACAGTTCCACCGGGGAGCTGTTTTTT. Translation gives CASSLTPGHSSTGELFF.

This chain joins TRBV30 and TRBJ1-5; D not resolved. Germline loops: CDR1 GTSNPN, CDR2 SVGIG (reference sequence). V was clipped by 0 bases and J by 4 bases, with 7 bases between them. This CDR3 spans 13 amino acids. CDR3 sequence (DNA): TGTGCCTGGAGTGTACGGGCGAATCAGCCCCAGCATTTT. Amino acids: CAWSVRANQPQHF.

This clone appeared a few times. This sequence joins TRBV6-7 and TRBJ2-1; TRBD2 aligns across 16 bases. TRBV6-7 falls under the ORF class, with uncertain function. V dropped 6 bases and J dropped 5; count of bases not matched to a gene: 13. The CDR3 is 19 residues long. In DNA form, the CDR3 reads TGTGCCAGCAGCACGGGACTAGCGGGAGGGTCATTCGTCCACAATGAGCAGTTCTTC. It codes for CASSTGLAGGSFVHNEQFF.

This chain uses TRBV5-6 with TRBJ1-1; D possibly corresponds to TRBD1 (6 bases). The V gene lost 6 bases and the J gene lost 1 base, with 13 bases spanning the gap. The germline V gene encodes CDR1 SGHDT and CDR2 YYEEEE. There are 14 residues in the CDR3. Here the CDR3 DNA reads TGTGCCAGCACCAGCCGGGGGCGGAACACTGAAGCTTTCTTT. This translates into CASTSRGRNTEAFF. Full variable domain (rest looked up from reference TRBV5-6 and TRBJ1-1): DAGVTQSPTHLIKTRGQQVTLRCSPKSGHDTVSWYQQALGQGPQFIFQYYEEEERQRGNFPDRFSGHQFPNYSSELNVNALLLGDSALYLCASTSRGRNTEAFFGQGTRLTVV.

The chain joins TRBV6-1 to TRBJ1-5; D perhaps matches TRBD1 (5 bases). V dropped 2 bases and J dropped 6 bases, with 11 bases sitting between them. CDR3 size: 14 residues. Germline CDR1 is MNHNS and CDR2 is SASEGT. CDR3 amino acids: CASSELRRVQPQHF. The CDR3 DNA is TGTGCCAGCAGTGAATTACGCAGGGTTCAGCCCCAGCATTTT.

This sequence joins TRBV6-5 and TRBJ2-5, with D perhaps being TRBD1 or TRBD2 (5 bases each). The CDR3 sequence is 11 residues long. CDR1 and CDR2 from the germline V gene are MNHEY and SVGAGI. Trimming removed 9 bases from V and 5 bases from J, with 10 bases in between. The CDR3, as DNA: TGTGCCAGTAGGGGAGAGGAGACCCAGTACTTC. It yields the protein CASRGEETQYF.

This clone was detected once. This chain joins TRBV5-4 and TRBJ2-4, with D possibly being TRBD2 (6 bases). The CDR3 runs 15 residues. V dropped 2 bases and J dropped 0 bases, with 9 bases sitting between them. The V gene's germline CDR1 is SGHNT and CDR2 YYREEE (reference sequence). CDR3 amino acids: CASSFGGVAKNIQYF. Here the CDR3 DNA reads TGTGCCAGCAGCTTTGGCGGGGTAGCCAAAAACATTCAGTACTTC.

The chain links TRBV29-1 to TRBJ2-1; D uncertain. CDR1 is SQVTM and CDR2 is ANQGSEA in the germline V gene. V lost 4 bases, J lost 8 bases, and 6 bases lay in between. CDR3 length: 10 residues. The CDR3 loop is CSVGGYEQFF. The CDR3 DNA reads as TGCAGCGTTGGCGGCTATGAGCAGTTCTTC.

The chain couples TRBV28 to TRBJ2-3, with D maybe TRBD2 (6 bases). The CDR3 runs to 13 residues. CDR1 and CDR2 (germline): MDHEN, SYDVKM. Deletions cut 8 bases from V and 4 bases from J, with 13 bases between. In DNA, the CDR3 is TGTGCCAGCTCAACTAGCTGGCCAGATACGCAGTATTTT. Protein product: CASSTSWPDTQYF.

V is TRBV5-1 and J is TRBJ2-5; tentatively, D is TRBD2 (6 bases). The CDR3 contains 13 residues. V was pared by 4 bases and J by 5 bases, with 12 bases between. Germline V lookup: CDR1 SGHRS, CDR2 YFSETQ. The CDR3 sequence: CASSPGSWETQYF. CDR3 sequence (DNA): TGCGCCAGCAGCCCCGGGAGTTGGGAGACCCAGTACTTC.

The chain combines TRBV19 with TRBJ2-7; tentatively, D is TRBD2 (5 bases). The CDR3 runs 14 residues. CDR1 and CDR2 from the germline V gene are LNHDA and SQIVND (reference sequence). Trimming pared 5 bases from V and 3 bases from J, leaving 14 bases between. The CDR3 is CASSVRGYYYEQYF. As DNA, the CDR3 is TGTGCCAGTAGTGTTCGGGGTTATTACTACGAGCAGTACTTC.

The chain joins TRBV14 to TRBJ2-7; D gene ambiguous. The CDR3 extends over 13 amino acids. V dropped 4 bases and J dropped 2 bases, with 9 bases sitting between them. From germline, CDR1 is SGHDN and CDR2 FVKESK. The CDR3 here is CASSRARPYEQYF. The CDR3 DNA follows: TGTGCCAGCAGCCGGGCGCGTCCCTACGAGCAGTACTTC.

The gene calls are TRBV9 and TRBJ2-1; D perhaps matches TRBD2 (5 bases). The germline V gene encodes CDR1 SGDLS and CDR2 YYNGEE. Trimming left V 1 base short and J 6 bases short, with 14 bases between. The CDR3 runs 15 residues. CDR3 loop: CASSVSGAIPNEQFF. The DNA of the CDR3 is TGTGCCAGCAGCGTAAGCGGAGCAATTCCCAATGAGCAGTTCTTC.

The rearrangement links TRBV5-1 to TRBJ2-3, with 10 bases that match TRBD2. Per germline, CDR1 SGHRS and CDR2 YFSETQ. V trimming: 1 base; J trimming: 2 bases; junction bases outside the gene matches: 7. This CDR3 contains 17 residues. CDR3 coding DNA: TGCGCCAGCAGCTTGCGGCTAGCGGGAGACCTCACAGATACGCAGTATTTT. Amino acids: CASSLRLAGDLTDTQYF.

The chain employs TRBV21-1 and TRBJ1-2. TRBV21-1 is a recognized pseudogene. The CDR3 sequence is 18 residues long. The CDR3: CASSKKPVGREKGYGYTF. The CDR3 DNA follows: TGTGCCAGCAGCAAGAAACCAGTGGGGAGAGAAAAAGGCTATGGCTACACCTTC.

CDR3 sequence: CASSLFQRRSSYNEQFF. Here the CDR3 DNA reads TGTGCCAGCAGTTTATTCCAGCGCCGAAGCTCCTACAATGAGCAGTTCTTC. V usage is TRBV28 and J usage is TRBJ2-1; no clear D. V lost 1 base and J 0 bases, leaving 13 bases between the germline ends. From germline, CDR1 is MDHEN and CDR2 SYDVKM. The CDR3 sequence is 17 residues long.

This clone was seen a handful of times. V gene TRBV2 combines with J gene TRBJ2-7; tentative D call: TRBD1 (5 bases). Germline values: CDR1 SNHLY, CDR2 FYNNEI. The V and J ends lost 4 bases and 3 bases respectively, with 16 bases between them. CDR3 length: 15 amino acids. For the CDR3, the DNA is TGTGCCAGCAGTGGCGCTAGGGGCAGTGACTACGAGCAGTACTTC. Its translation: CASSGARGSDYEQYF.

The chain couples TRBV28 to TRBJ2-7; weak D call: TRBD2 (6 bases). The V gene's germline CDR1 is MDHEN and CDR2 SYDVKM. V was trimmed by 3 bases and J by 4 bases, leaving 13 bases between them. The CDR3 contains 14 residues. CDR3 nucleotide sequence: TGTGCCAGCAGTTTCGCGGGGTTCTTTTACGAGCAGTACTTC. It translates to CASSFAGFFYEQYF. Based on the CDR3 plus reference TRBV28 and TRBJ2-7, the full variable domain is DVKVTQSSRYLVKRTGEKVFLECVQDMDHENMFWYRQDPGLGLRLIYFSYDVKMKEKGDIPEGYSVSREKKERFSLILESASTNQTSMYLCASSFAGFFYEQYFGPGTRLTVT.

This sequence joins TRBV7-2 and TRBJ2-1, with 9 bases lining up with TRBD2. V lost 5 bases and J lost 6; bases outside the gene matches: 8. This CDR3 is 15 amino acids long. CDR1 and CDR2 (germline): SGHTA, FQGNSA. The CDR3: CASSPRGGFLNEQFF. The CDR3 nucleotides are TGTGCCAGCAGCCCGCGGGGGGGGTTTCTCAATGAGCAGTTCTTC.

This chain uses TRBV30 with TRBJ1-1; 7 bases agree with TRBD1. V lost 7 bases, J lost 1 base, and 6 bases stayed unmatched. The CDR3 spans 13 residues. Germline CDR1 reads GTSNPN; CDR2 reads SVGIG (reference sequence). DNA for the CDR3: TGTGCCTTTACTAGGGGGCCGAACACTGAAGCTTTCTTT. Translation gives CAFTRGPNTEAFF.

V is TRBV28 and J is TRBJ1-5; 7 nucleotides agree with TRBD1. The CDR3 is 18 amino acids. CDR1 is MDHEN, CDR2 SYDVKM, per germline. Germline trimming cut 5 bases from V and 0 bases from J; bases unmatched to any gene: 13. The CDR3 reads CASSHDLDRVNSNQPQHF. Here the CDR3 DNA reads TGTGCCAGCAGTCACGACCTCGACAGGGTTAATAGCAATCAGCCCCAGCATTTT.